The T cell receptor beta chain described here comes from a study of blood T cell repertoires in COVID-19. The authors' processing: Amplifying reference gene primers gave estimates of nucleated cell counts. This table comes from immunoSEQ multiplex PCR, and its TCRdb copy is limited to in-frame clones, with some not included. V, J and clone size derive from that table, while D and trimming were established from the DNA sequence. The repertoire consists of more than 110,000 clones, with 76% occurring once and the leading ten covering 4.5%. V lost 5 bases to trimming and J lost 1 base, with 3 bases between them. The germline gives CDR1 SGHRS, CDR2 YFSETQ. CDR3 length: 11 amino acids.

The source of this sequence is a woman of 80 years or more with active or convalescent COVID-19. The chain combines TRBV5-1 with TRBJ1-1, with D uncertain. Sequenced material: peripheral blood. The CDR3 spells CASRQNTEAFF. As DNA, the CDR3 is TGCGCCAGCAGACAGAACACTGAAGCTTTCTTT.